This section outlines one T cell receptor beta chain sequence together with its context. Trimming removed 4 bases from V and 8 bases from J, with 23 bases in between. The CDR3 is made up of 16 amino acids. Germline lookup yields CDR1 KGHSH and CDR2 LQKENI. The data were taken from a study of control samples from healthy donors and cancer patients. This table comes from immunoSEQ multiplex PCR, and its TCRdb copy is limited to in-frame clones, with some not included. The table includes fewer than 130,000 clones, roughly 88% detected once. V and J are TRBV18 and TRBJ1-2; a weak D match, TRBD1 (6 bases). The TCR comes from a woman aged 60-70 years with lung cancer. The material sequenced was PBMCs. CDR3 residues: CASSLKPDRFLKGYTF. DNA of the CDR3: TGTGCCAGCTCACTTAAACCCGACAGGTTCCTAAAGGGCTACACCTTC. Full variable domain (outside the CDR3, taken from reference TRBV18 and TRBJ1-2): NAGVMQNPRHLVRRRGQEARLRCSPMKGHSHVYWYRQLPEEGLKFMVYLQKENIIDESGMPKERFSAEFPKEGPSILRIQQVVRGDSAAYFCASSLKPDRFLKGYTFGSGTRLTVV.